This T cell receptor (beta chain) was documented in a study of T cells after posttransplantation cyclophosphamide. Here immunoSEQ multiplex PCR was the method, and the copy in TCRdb shows in-frame clones only, minus some. This set yields under 45,000 clones and no singletons; the top ten hold about 6.2%. V was clipped by 6 bases and J by 2 bases; unmatched bases: 7. Per germline, CDR1 MDHEN and CDR2 SYDVKM. This CDR3 is built from 15 residues. This clone was picked up a small number of times. The sample comprised PBMCs. The sequence came from a man aged 25-40 years in good health and a related stem cell transplant donor. The chain has TRBV28 and TRBJ2-3, with TRBD2 identical over 8 bases. Written as DNA, the CDR3 is TGTGCCAGCAGCGTTCGGGGGGGGTTCACAGATACGCAGTATTTT. This codes for CASSVRGGFTDTQYF.